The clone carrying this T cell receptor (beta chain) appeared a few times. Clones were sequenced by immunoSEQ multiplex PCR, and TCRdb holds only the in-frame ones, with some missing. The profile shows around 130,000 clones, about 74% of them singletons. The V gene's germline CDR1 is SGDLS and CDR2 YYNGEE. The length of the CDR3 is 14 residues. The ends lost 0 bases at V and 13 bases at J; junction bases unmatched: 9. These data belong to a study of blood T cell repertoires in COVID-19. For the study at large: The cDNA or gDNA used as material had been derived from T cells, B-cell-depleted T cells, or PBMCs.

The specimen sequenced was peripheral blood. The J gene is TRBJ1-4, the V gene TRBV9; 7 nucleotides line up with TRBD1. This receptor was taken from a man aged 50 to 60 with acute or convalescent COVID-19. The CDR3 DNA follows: TGTGCCAGCAGCGTAGGGCAGGGGGATGGTGGACTGTTTTTT. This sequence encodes CASSVGQGDGGLFF.